The 32 T cell receptor beta chains reported below all come from one sample, sequenced in a study of blood T cell repertoires in COVID-19. Here immunoSEQ multiplex PCR was the method, and the copy in TCRdb shows in-frame clones only, minus some. The profile shows approximately 210,000 clones, over 75% of them singletons. The sample consisted of peripheral blood. All receptors come from a man aged 35 to 55 with active or convalescent COVID-19.

This clone was seen only once. V and J are TRBV7-3 and TRBJ2-2, with a weak D call TRBD1 (5 bases). The CDR3 extends over 14 amino acids. CDR1 is SGHTA and CDR2 is FQGTGA in the germline V gene. Between the trimmed V and J ends, which lost 2 bases and 5 bases, there was a span of 9 bases. The CDR3 region is CASSLYQGTGELFF. DNA for the CDR3: TGTGCCAGCAGCTTATATCAGGGTACCGGGGAGCTGTTTTTT.

The genes are TRBV2 and TRBJ1-5, with 9 bases lining up with TRBD1. Per the germline V gene, CDR1 is SNHLY and CDR2 is FYNNEI. Germline trimming cut 9 bases from V and 3 bases from J; bases unmatched to any gene: 6. This CDR3 region has 14 residues. The CDR3 nucleotides are TGTGCCAGTGCCGGGACAGGGCTCAATCAGCCCCAGCATTTT. It translates to CASAGTGLNQPQHF.

This chain joins TRBV19 and TRBJ1-2, with 7 bases lining up with TRBD1. V trimming: 5 bases; J trimming: 4 bases; junction bases outside the gene matches: 7. Germline values: CDR1 LNHDA, CDR2 SQIVND (reference sequence). The CDR3 spans 14 residues. This chain's CDR3 is CASSPVGTVYGYTF. The CDR3 nucleotides read TGTGCCAGTAGTCCTGTCGGGACAGTCTATGGCTACACCTTC.

This clone was observed once. The chain is built from TRBV14 and TRBJ2-7; possible D gene TRBD1, 6 bases. The CDR3 runs to 15 residues. Trimming took 4 bases from V and 0 from J, leaving 13 bases between them. Germline V gives CDR1 SGHDN, CDR2 FVKESK. CDR3 residues: CASSRQSGVSYEQYF. Written as DNA, the CDR3 is TGTGCCAGCAGCCGACAATCAGGGGTCTCCTACGAGCAGTACTTC.

The chain uses TRBV24-1 and TRBJ2-2; no clear D. V lost 4 bases to trimming and J lost 6 bases, with 14 bases between them. Per the germline V gene, CDR1 is KGHDR and CDR2 is SFDVKD. The CDR3 covers 15 residues. DNA of the CDR3: TGTGCCACCAGTGACGACCGATTGACTCCCGGGGAGCTGTTTTTT. This gives the protein CATSDDRLTPGELFF.

V is TRBV13 and J is TRBJ1-2, with 7 nucleotides matching TRBD1. From germline, CDR1 is PRHDT and CDR2 FYEKMQ (reference sequence). The CDR3 contains 15 residues. The V and J ends lost 4 bases and 6 bases, in that order; junction bases with no gene match: 11. In DNA form, the CDR3 reads TGTGCCAGCAGCTCCCATCTCGACAGGGCGGATGGCTACACCTTC. It translates to CASSSHLDRADGYTF.

This clone came up once. This chain uses TRBV19 with TRBJ2-7; D is perhaps TRBD2 (5 bases). V was clipped by 2 bases and J by 5 bases, with 22 bases between them. Germline-derived CDR1 and CDR2 are LNHDA and SQIVND (reference sequence). The CDR3 length is 17 residues. The CDR3: CASSISWNSGRQHEQYF. Written as DNA, the CDR3 is TGTGCCAGTAGTATAAGTTGGAATAGTGGGAGACAACACGAGCAGTACTTC.

The genes are TRBV29-1 and TRBJ2-3; D remains unclear. Germline V CDR1 and CDR2: SQVTM, ANQGSEA. CDR3 size: 11 residues. The germline V and J ends were trimmed by 6 bases and 7 bases, with 11 bases remaining between them. The chain's CDR3 is CSVTVTNTQYF. CDR3 in DNA: TGCAGCGTCACAGTCACGAATACGCAGTATTTT.

The rearrangement joins TRBV2 to TRBJ1-1; 7 bases are a match to TRBD1. CDR3 length equals 15 residues. After removal of 6 bases from V and 2 bases from J, the junction contained 9 bases not matched to a gene. CDR1 is SNHLY, CDR2 FYNNEI, per germline. The CDR3 region has the DNA TGTGCCAGCAGGATGGACAGGACGGTAAACACTGAAGCTTTCTTT. This translates into CASRMDRTVNTEAFF.

This chain connects TRBV9 to TRBJ2-3; TRBD2 agrees at 13 bases. The J segment lost 4 bases and the V segment lost 0 bases, leaving 11 bases of the junction unmatched. Per the germline V gene, CDR1 is SGDLS and CDR2 is YYNGEE. This CDR3 is built from 19 residues. The CDR3: CASSVVGLAGAGAADTQYF. Here the CDR3 DNA reads TGTGCCAGCAGCGTAGTAGGACTAGCGGGGGCCGGGGCAGCAGATACGCAGTATTTT.

The V call is TRBV28, the J call TRBJ1-6; maybe TRBD1 (6 bases). CDR1 and CDR2 from the germline V gene are MDHEN and SYDVKM. Trimming pared 2 bases from V and 13 bases from J, leaving 9 bases between. This CDR3 is built from 12 residues. CDR3 residues: CASSLEGQPLHF. CDR3 in DNA: TGTGCCAGCAGTTTAGAAGGACAGCCCCTCCACTTT.

The gene calls are TRBV5-1 and TRBJ1-1; TRBD1 matches 7 bases. Germline loops: CDR1 SGHRS, CDR2 YFSETQ. V lost 4 bases and J lost 0; bases outside the gene matches: 9. This CDR3 has 16 amino acids. The CDR3 DNA reads TGCGCCAGCAGCCCCCGCACAGGGGCGGTGAACACTGAAGCTTTCTTT. Protein: CASSPRTGAVNTEAFF.

J is TRBJ1-3 and V is TRBV27, with D uncertain. Germline V lookup: CDR1 MNHEY, CDR2 SMNVEV (reference sequence). V was pared by 2 bases and J by 0 bases, with 8 bases between. The CDR3 contains 15 residues. The CDR3 coding sequence is TGTGCCAGCAGTTTACCCCCACACTCTGGAAACACCATATATTTT. Its translation is CASSLPPHSGNTIYF.

The CDR3 here is CASSVGPAAAYEQYF. The CDR3 region has the DNA TGTGCCAGCAGCGTAGGGCCAGCGGCCGCCTACGAGCAGTACTTC. This rearrangement joins TRBV9 to TRBJ2-7; D is possibly TRBD2 (5 bases). Germline CDR1 is SGDLS and CDR2 is YYNGEE. The CDR3 is made up of 15 amino acids. V lost 0 bases and J lost 2, with 12 bases in between.

The chain couples TRBV2 to TRBJ1-1, with unresolved D. Trimming took off 5 bases at V and 0 bases at J, with 4 bases between the two ends. The germline V gene has CDR1 SNHLY and CDR2 FYNNEI. The CDR3 consists of 12 residues. The CDR3 coding sequence is TGTGCCAGCAGTCGTCTGAACACTGAAGCTTTCTTT. This encodes CASSRLNTEAFF. Based on the CDR3 plus reference TRBV2 and TRBJ1-1, the full variable domain is EPEVTQTPSHQVTQMGQEVILRCVPISNHLYFYWYRQILGQKVEFLVSFYNNEISEKSEIFDDQFSVERPDGSNFTLKIRSTKLEDSAMYFCASSRLNTEAFFGQGTRLTVV.

This clone was seen only a few times. The V and J genes are TRBV25-1 and TRBJ1-1; the D is unclear. The CDR3 consists of 14 residues. The ends were cut back, 1 base at V and 1 base at J, with 7 bases in the middle. The germline V gene encodes CDR1 MGHDK and CDR2 SYGVNS. The CDR3 reads CASSELSANTEAFF. The CDR3 DNA follows: TGTGCCAGCAGTGAATTGAGCGCGAACACTGAAGCTTTCTTT.

CDR3 loop: CASSLAYAPGVTTGELFF. The DNA of the CDR3 is TGTGCCAGCAGCTTAGCGTACGCTCCCGGGGTTACAACCGGGGAGCTGTTTTTT. The V call is TRBV7-9, the J call TRBJ2-2; TRBD2 is a possible D gene (5 bases). The CDR3 runs to 18 residues. Deletions cut 0 bases from V and 5 bases from J, with 19 bases between. Germline CDR1 SEHNR, CDR2 FQNEAQ (reference sequence).

The chain employs TRBV19 and TRBJ1-4, with D possibly matching TRBD1 (5 bases). V was shortened by 4 bases and J by 8 bases, with 11 bases between the two germline ends. The CDR3 covers 13 residues. Germline V CDR1 and CDR2: LNHDA, SQIVND (reference sequence). Here the CDR3 DNA reads TGTGCCAGTAGTAAGAGTCGGGGGGAAAAACTGTTTTTT. It is translated as CASSKSRGEKLFF.

This CDR3 is CASSVRGRATSPNRGNEQFF. For the CDR3, the DNA is TGTGCCAGCAGCGTGAGGGGCCGTGCGACTAGCCCGAACCGGGGGAATGAGCAGTTCTTC. This chain joins TRBV9 and TRBJ2-1; the match to TRBD2 covers 7 bases. J gave up 7 bases and V 2 bases, and 24 bases lay outside the gene matches. The length of the CDR3 is 20 residues. The germline CDR1 and CDR2 sequences are SGDLS and YYNGEE.

The rearrangement joins TRBV7-9 to TRBJ1-1, with D perhaps matching TRBD1 (6 bases). The germline V gene has CDR1 SEHNR and CDR2 FQNEAQ (reference sequence). This CDR3 is built from 18 residues. Trimming removed 4 bases from V and 0 bases from J, with 21 bases in between. This CDR3 is CASSSEGRGSGMNTEAFF. CDR3 bases: TGTGCCAGCAGCTCAGAGGGCAGGGGCAGCGGGATGAACACTGAAGCTTTCTTT.

The V call is TRBV7-9, the J call TRBJ1-3, with D hard to call. Between the trimmed V and J ends, which lost 5 bases and 0 bases, there was a span of 11 bases. CDR3 length: 15 residues. The germline gives CDR1 SEHNR, CDR2 FQNEAQ (reference sequence). CDR3 nucleotides: TGTGCCAGCAGCCCGGGAACCTCCTCTGGAAACACCATATATTTT. Protein sequence: CASSPGTSSGNTIYF.

The genes are TRBV28 and TRBJ1-2, with D perhaps matching TRBD1 (5 bases). CDR3 length: 16 amino acids. From germline, CDR1 is MDHEN and CDR2 SYDVKM. V shed 4 bases and J shed 5 bases, with 20 bases lying between them. The CDR3 reads CASSSSRGDRPYGYTF. CDR3 DNA sequence: TGTGCCAGCAGTTCCTCGCGGGGGGATCGGCCATATGGCTACACCTTC.

This clone was seen only a few times. This chain links TRBV27 with TRBJ2-7; 8 positions agree with TRBD1. The CDR3 covers 15 residues. V lost 5 bases, J lost 2 bases, and 8 bases stayed unmatched. The germline V gene encodes CDR1 MNHEY and CDR2 SMNVEV (reference sequence). In DNA, the CDR3 is TGTGCCAGCAGTCGTGGGACAGGTGACACCTACGAGCAGTACTTC. Translation gives CASSRGTGDTYEQYF.

The chain recombines TRBV7-8 with TRBJ1-2; D may be TRBD1 (6 bases). Germline-derived CDR1 and CDR2 are SGHVS and FQNEAQ. The length of the CDR3 is 14 residues. V lost 6 bases and J lost 3, with 14 bases in between. CDR3 amino acids: CASRRDKGDYGYTF. As DNA, the CDR3 is TGTGCCAGCAGACGTGACAAGGGGGACTATGGCTACACCTTC.

This sequence joins TRBV28 and TRBJ2-5; no firm D call. Germline CDR1 is MDHEN and CDR2 is SYDVKM. The CDR3 has 13 residues. V lost 5 bases and J lost 5, with 12 bases in between. The CDR3 protein is CASSRYPSETQYF. In DNA form, the CDR3 reads TGTGCCAGCAGTCGGTACCCCTCGGAGACCCAGTACTTC.

The rearrangement links TRBV10-3 to TRBJ2-7; 7 bases line up with TRBD2. J was trimmed by 3 bases and V by 3 bases; bases with no gene match: 5. CDR3 length: 14 residues. The germline gives CDR1 ENHRY, CDR2 SYGVKD. The DNA of the CDR3 is TGTGCCATCAGTGAACTAGCGAGAGGCTACGAGCAGTACTTC. Protein: CAISELARGYEQYF.

A few counts support this clone. The chain is built from TRBV7-3 and TRBJ2-3; the D is unclear. The length of the CDR3 is 13 residues. The V end lost 0 bases, the J end lost 6 bases, and 7 bases lay between the germline ends. CDR1 is SGHTA, CDR2 FQGTGA, per germline. Here the CDR3 DNA reads TGTGCCAGCAGCTTAACGTTGGCCGATACGCAGTATTTT. Amino acid sequence: CASSLTLADTQYF.

The chain carries TRBV28 and TRBJ2-1; 10 bases align to TRBD2. Germline CDR1 and CDR2: MDHEN and SYDVKM. This CDR3 is 23 amino acids long. Germline trimming cut 4 bases from V and 0 bases from J; bases unmatched to any gene: 24. The CDR3 is CASSSDETVVVSGRKSSYNEQFF. The CDR3 DNA follows: TGTGCCAGCAGTTCCGACGAGACAGTAGTAGTTAGCGGGAGGAAAAGCTCCTACAATGAGCAGTTCTTC.

The V and J genes are TRBV28 and TRBJ1-2; D is undetermined. V dropped 4 bases and J dropped 5 bases, with 17 bases sitting between them. Germline assignment: CDR1 MDHEN and CDR2 SYDVKM. The CDR3 is 15 amino acids. The CDR3 loop reads CASSSFPAGAYGYTF. DNA for the CDR3: TGTGCCAGCAGTTCTTTTCCCGCGGGTGCTTATGGCTACACCTTC.

The CDR3 protein is CASSPSGTGGTEAFF. The CDR3 bases are TGCGCCAGCAGCCCCTCTGGGACAGGGGGCACTGAAGCTTTCTTT. The gene calls are TRBV5-1 and TRBJ1-1; 11 bases match TRBD1. There are 15 residues in the CDR3. The V gene's germline CDR1 is SGHRS and CDR2 YFSETQ. Germline trimming cut 4 bases from V and 4 bases from J; bases unmatched to any gene: 6. The whole variable domain, filled in from reference TRBV5-1 and TRBJ1-1, reads KAGVTQTPRYLIKTRGQQVTLSCSPISGHRSVSWYQQTPGQGLQFLFEYFSETQRNKGNFPGRFSGRQFSNSRSEMNVSTLELGDSALYLCASSPSGTGGTEAFFGQGTRLTVV.

The genes are TRBV27 and TRBJ2-7; 7 bases agree with TRBD1. CDR1 is MNHEY, CDR2 SMNVEV, per germline (reference sequence). V was clipped by 3 bases and J by 3 bases; unmatched bases: 11. This CDR3 region has 16 residues. CDR3 sequence: CASSFITGQANYEQYF. CDR3 sequence (DNA): TGTGCCAGCAGTTTCATTACAGGACAGGCGAACTACGAGCAGTACTTC.

The chain joins TRBV6-6 to TRBJ1-1; 10 bases fit TRBD1. From germline, CDR1 is MNHNY and CDR2 SVGAGI (reference sequence). V trimming: 5 bases; J trimming: 2 bases; junction bases outside the gene matches: 5. The CDR3 extends over 15 amino acids. CDR3 sequence reads: CASSARTGGNTEAFF. CDR3 nucleotide sequence: TGTGCCAGCAGTGCCCGGACAGGGGGAAACACTGAAGCTTTCTTT.